This TCR beta chain was sequenced for a study of blood T cell repertoires in COVID-19. Method: immunoSEQ multiplex PCR; TCRdb's copy keeps in-frame clones and lacks some. In the table there are roughly 230,000 clones, roughly four fifths of which are singletons. Participants had their cohort set by participant-reported clinical history. The study counted Cohort 3 donors as recovered given two negative PCRs, clearance, or symptom resolution. The CDR3 is 14 amino acids. With V trimmed by 3 bases and J by 4 bases, 5 bases remained unmatched. Looked up from germline, CDR1 is SGHDN and CDR2 is FVKESK. The source of this sequence is a man in his forties or fifties who had recovered from COVID-19. Sequences were obtained from PBMCs or T cells enriched from blood (not recorded which). This chain connects TRBV14 to TRBJ2-5; 7 positions agree with TRBD1. The CDR3 loop reads CASSQNRGGETQYF. In DNA, the CDR3 is TGTGCCAGCAGCCAGAACAGGGGTGGAGAGACCCAGTACTTC. The variable domain in full, with the rest retrieved from reference TRBV14 and TRBJ2-5, is EAGVTQFPSHSVIEKGQTVTLRCDPISGHDNLYWYRRVMGKEIKFLLHFVKESKQDESGMPNNRFLAERTGGTYSTLKVQPAELEDSGVYFCASSQNRGGETQYFGPGTRLLVL.